Listed below are T cell receptor beta chains from one sample, sequenced in a study of a mutant IDH1 vaccine in newly diagnosed glioma. Their specific antigens are unknown. Method: immunoSEQ multiplex PCR; TCRdb's copy keeps in-frame clones and lacks some. Here the sample spans approximately 80,000 clones, around 90% being singletons. Sample: PBMCs, taken from a glioma patient whose treatment included an IDH1 peptide vaccine. These receptors came from a woman in her forties or fifties with glioma. Each CDR3 is given with its conserved first and last residue. The order of the fields is clone size, J gene, V gene, D gene, CDR3 protein, CDR3 DNA. A D gene is named only where the DNA matches it firmly. Clone sizes are given selectively: once, few, many, or a class where the clone is expanded.

- | TRBJ2-4 | TRBV7-9 | TRBD1 | CASSFRDRGNIQYF | TGTGCCAGCAGCTTCCGGGACAGGGGGAACATTCAGTACTTC
- | TRBJ1-5 | TRBV28 | - | CASSFPQGLGQPQHF | TGTGCCAGCAGTTTTCCCCAGGGTTTAGGGCAGCCCCAGCATTTT
- | TRBJ2-7 | TRBV5-5 | TRBD2 | CASSLVLAGESDEQYF | TGTGCCAGCAGCTTGGTTCTAGCGGGAGAAAGCGACGAGCAGTACTTC
once | TRBJ2-1 | TRBV18 | - | CASSRELDEQFF | TGTGCCAGCTCAAGGGAGCTAGATGAGCAGTTCTTC
few | TRBJ2-5 | TRBV5-5 | TRBD1 | CASSSYSDRGETQYF | TGTGCCAGCAGCTCTTACTCGGACAGGGGAGAGACCCAGTACTTC
- | TRBJ2-7 | TRBV15 | - | CATSRDGLGGGTYEQYF | TGTGCCACCAGCAGAGATGGTCTTGGGGGGGGCACCTACGAGCAGTACTTC
- | TRBJ1-4 | TRBV6-6 | TRBD1 | CASSTSDRAVEKLFF | TGTGCCAGCAGTACCTCCGACAGGGCAGTTGAAAAACTGTTTTTT
few | TRBJ1-5 | TRBV5-6 | TRBD1 | CASTETGTEQPQHF | TGTGCCAGCACCGAGACAGGGACGGAACAGCCCCAGCATTTT
- | TRBJ2-7 | TRBV14 | - | CASSQGQFNYEQYF | TGTGCCAGCAGCCAAGGACAGTTTAACTACGAGCAGTACTTC
- | TRBJ1-1 | TRBV19 | TRBD1 | CASSHRGNTEAFF | TGTGCCAGTAGTCACAGGGGGAACACTGAAGCTTTCTTT
- | TRBJ2-7 | TRBV10-3 | - | CAISGDGTYEQYF | TGTGCCATCAGTGGGGACGGTACCTACGAGCAGTACTTC
few | TRBJ1-5 | TRBV2 | - | CASSEWQGSNQPQHF | TGTGCCAGCAGTGAATGGCAGGGTTCCAATCAGCCCCAGCATTTT
once | TRBJ2-1 | TRBV18 | TRBD1 | CASSLGQGSSYNEQFF | TGTGCCAGCTCATTAGGACAGGGGAGCTCCTACAATGAGCAGTTCTTC
- | TRBJ2-3 | TRBV9 | - | CASSVASTDTQYF | TGTGCCAGCAGCGTAGCTAGCACAGATACGCAGTATTTT
once | TRBJ2-7 | TRBV25-1 | TRBD1 | CASGTGGYTYEQYF | TGTGCCAGCGGGACAGGGGGTTATACCTACGAGCAGTACTTC
- | TRBJ2-1 | TRBV5-1 | TRBD2 | CASSLGLAGGGEQFF | TGCGCCAGCAGCCTGGGACTAGCGGGAGGAGGTGAGCAGTTCTTC
- | TRBJ2-7 | TRBV6-1 | - | CASSEGFQQYF | TGTGCCAGCAGTGAAGGCTTTCAGCAGTACTTC
- | TRBJ2-3 | TRBV5-4 | - | CASSQPGSGTDTQYF | TGTGCCAGCAGCCAACCGGGATCTGGCACAGATACGCAGTATTTT
- | TRBJ2-1 | TRBV27 | - | CASSLGRGDEEASYNEQFF | TGTGCCAGCAGTTTAGGGAGGGGGGACGAGGAGGCCTCCTACAATGAGCAGTTCTTC
- | TRBJ2-2 | TRBV27 | - | CASSSPFLGSGTGELFF | TGTGCCAGCAGTTCTCCCTTTCTAGGTTCGGGCACCGGGGAGCTGTTTTTT
- | TRBJ1-4 | TRBV5-1 | - | CASSWSLNEKLFF | TGCGCCAGCAGCTGGAGCCTTAATGAAAAACTGTTTTTT
- | TRBJ2-7 | TRBV30 | - | CAWSGNLPYEQYF | TGTGCCTGGAGCGGGAACCTTCCCTACGAGCAGTACTTC
- | TRBJ2-3 | TRBV10-3 | TRBD2 | CAISETPTSGSADTQYF | TGTGCCATCAGCGAGACACCGACTAGCGGGAGCGCAGATACGCAGTATTTT
once | TRBJ2-2 | TRBV10-3 | - | CAISESPAGELFF | TGTGCCATCAGTGAGTCTCCGGCCGGGGAGCTGTTTTTT
- | TRBJ2-7 | TRBV28 | - | CASSDHPDYTSNEQYF | TGTGCCAGCAGTGACCACCCGGACTACACCTCTAACGAGCAGTACTTC
- | TRBJ2-1 | TRBV13 | TRBD2 | CASSLVRAGGLYNEQFF | TGTGCCAGCAGCTTAGTACGAGCGGGAGGGTTATACAATGAGCAGTTCTTC
- | TRBJ1-4 | TRBV9 | - | CASSVAATNEKLFF | TGTGCCAGCAGCGTAGCTGCAACTAATGAAAAACTGTTTTTT
- | TRBJ2-7 | TRBV11-2 | TRBD1 | CASSSGQSLEQYF | TGTGCCAGCAGCTCGGGACAGAGCCTCGAGCAGTACTTC